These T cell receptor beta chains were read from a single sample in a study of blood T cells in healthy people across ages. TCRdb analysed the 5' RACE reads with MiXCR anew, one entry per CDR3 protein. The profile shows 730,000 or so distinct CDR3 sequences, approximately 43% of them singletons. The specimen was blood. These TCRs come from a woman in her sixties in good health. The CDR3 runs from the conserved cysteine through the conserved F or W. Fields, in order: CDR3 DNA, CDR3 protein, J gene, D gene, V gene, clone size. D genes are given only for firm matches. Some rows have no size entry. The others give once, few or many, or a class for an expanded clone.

TGTGCCAGCTCACCCATGCAGGGGGCGGTTGAGCAGTACTTC CASSPMQGAVEQYF TRBJ2-5 TRBD1 TRBV18 NA
TGTGCCATCAGGGGGACAGGGGACACCGGGGAGCTGTTTTTT CAIRGTGDTGELFF TRBJ2-2 TRBD1 TRBV10-3 NA
TGTGCCAGCAAAGTACAAGTTGGGGGCGGAAACATTCAGTACTTC CASKVQVGGGNIQYF TRBJ2-4 NA TRBV28 NA
TGTGCCAGCAGCTCCATACTAGCGGGAACAGATACGCAGTATTTT CASSSILAGTDTQYF TRBJ2-3 TRBD2 TRBV7-2 NA
TGTGCCAGCAGTTTCAATGGGGTCGACACTGAAGCTTTCTTT CASSFNGVDTEAFF TRBJ1-1 NA TRBV2 NA
TGTGCCAGCAGCGGTGGGGCCAACGTCCTGACTTTC CASSGGANVLTF TRBJ2-6 NA TRBV6-5 few
TGTGCCAGCAGTTACTCGTCCACAGATACGCAGTATTTT CASSYSSTDTQYF TRBJ2-3 NA TRBV6-6 many
TGTGCCAGCAGTGAACGTGACCGGGCAGATACGCAGTATTTT CASSERDRADTQYF TRBJ2-3 NA TRBV2 few
TGCAGCGTTGAAAGGTCCGCAGGGCTACAAGAGACCCAGTACTTC CSVERSAGLQETQYF TRBJ2-5 NA TRBV29-1 many
TGTGCCGGCAGCCCCTTAGCGGATAGTAGCACAGATACGCAGTATTTT CAGSPLADSSTDTQYF TRBJ2-3 NA TRBV3-1 NA
TGCGCCAGCAGCTCACAGGGTCCCTATAACTATGGCTACACCTTC CASSSQGPYNYGYTF TRBJ1-2 NA TRBV5-1 NA
TGTGCCAGCCACCCCCACTATGGCTACACCTTT CASHPHYGYTF TRBJ1-2 NA TRBV13 NA
TGTGCCAGCTCATCACAGGGAAGTGCCCTTGGGAACACTGAAGCTTTCTTT CASSSQGSALGNTEAFF TRBJ1-1 NA TRBV18 NA
TGCAGTGCTAGAAGGGCGGGGGGGGACCAAGAGACCCAGTACTTC CSARRAGGDQETQYF TRBJ2-5 TRBD2 TRBV20-1 NA
TGTGCCAGCAGTGGCCGGGACAGCATCTACGAGCAGTACTTC CASSGRDSIYEQYF TRBJ2-7 TRBD1 TRBV27 few
TGTGCCAGCAGCTTAGATTGGGGCGGTGAGCAGTTCTTC CASSLDWGGEQFF TRBJ2-1 NA TRBV11-2 NA
TGTGCCAGCAGGCGAGACAGGGGAGGGGTGACAGATACGCAGTATTTT CASRRDRGGVTDTQYF TRBJ2-3 NA TRBV6-1 NA
TGTGCCAGCAGTGAATATCAAGGGCCGTACAATGAGCAGTTCTTC CASSEYQGPYNEQFF TRBJ2-1 NA TRBV25-1 many
TGTGCCAGCAGGTCAAGGACTATCGAGCAGTACTTC CASRSRTIEQYF TRBJ2-7 NA TRBV6-5 many
TGTGCCAGCAGCCGGCAGGTTAGCGGGAGTGGCACAGATACGCAGTATTTT CASSRQVSGSGTDTQYF TRBJ2-3 TRBD2 TRBV3-1 few
TGTGCCAGCAGTGAGCCTCTGGGCCCATATGGCTACACCTTC CASSEPLGPYGYTF TRBJ1-2 NA TRBV6-1 NA
TGCAGCGTTGGTCAGAGTACGCAGTATTTT CSVGQSTQYF TRBJ2-3 NA TRBV29-1 NA
TGCAGTGCTTCACATGCAACTAATGAAAAACTGTTTTTT CSASHATNEKLFF TRBJ1-4 NA TRBV20-1 once
TGTGCCAGCAGTTACGTTAGCGGGAGAAGGTTAAATACGCAGTATTTT CASSYVSGRRLNTQYF TRBJ2-3 TRBD2 TRBV6-5 NA
TGTGCCAGCAGCCAAAGCAGAAGCAATCAGCCCCAGCATTTT CASSQSRSNQPQHF TRBJ1-5 NA TRBV3-1 NA
TGCAGCGTAGAGATTAGCTCCTACAATGAGCAGTTCTTC CSVEISSYNEQFF TRBJ2-1 NA TRBV29-1 many
TGTGCCAGCAGCCCTCCGACTAGCGGGGTTTACGAGCAGTACTTC CASSPPTSGVYEQYF TRBJ2-7 TRBD2 TRBV5-5 NA
TGTGCCAGGGAGGGGGAGACAGATAATGAGCAGTACTTC CAREGETDNEQYF TRBJ2-7 NA TRBV7-9 NA
TGCAGCGGTCTTAGCGGGAGTCGTAATGAGCAGTTCTTC CSGLSGSRNEQFF TRBJ2-1 TRBD2 TRBV20-1 few
TGTGCCAGCAGTGTACTGGGGGTAGGCGCTGAAGCTTTCTTT CASSVLGVGAEAFF TRBJ1-1 NA TRBV2 NA
TGCAGCGTTGCGTCCCAGCGGGGATTCAATGAGCAGTACTTC CSVASQRGFNEQYF TRBJ2-5 TRBD2 TRBV29-1 NA
TGCAGTGCGGTAGCCACGACAGCTTTCTATGGCTACACCTTC CSAVATTAFYGYTF TRBJ1-2 NA TRBV20-1 NA
TGTGCCAGCAGTAGGGCCGGGAACGAGCAGTTCTTC CASSRAGNEQFF TRBJ2-1 NA TRBV5-5 NA
TGCAGCGTTGTGGCCTACAATGAGCAGTACTTC CSVVAYNEQYF TRBJ2-7 NA TRBV29-1 NA
TGTGCCAGCAGTTCATTTAACTATGGCTACACCTTC CASSSFNYGYTF TRBJ1-2 NA TRBV12-3/TRBV12-4 many
TGTGCCACACTCCGGGTCCCTCTAGAAAAACTGTTTTTT CATLRVPLEKLFF TRBJ1-4 NA TRBV12-3/TRBV12-4 few
TGTGCCAGCAGCTTGGAACAGGGGAATGGGTACGAGCAGTACTTC CASSLEQGNGYEQYF TRBJ2-7 TRBD1 TRBV5-5 NA
TGCAGTGCTAGGGCTCAATCGCGAGCGCTCGGGCAAGAGACCCAGTACTTC CSARAQSRALGQETQYF TRBJ2-5 NA TRBV20-1 NA
TGTGCCAGCAGCCCGATAACCAAAAGGGAGTACGAGCAGTACTTC CASSPITKREYEQYF TRBJ2-7 NA TRBV7-3 NA
TGTGCCAGCAGAAAACAGGGCTATTCCTACGATGAGCAGTTCTTC CASRKQGYSYDEQFF TRBJ2-1 NA TRBV2 NA
TGTGCCAGCAGTGACTCGGTTCTGGGGGAGCAGTTCTTC CASSDSVLGEQFF TRBJ2-1 NA TRBV2 NA
TGTGCCGGCAGTCCAAGGACAGGGTTCTCCTACGAGCAGTACTTC CAGSPRTGFSYEQYF TRBJ2-7 TRBD1 TRBV28 NA
TGTGCCAGCAGTGAAATGAGGCGGGAGACCTACAATGAGCAGTTCTTC CASSEMRRETYNEQFF TRBJ2-1 TRBD2 TRBV6-1 few
TGTGCCAGCAGCCCGGAACAAGGGGCGATCGGCTACACCTTC CASSPEQGAIGYTF TRBJ1-2 NA TRBV11-1 NA
TGTGCCAGCAGTAGCAGGGAGGAGACCCAGTACTTC CASSSREETQYF TRBJ2-5 NA TRBV25-1 NA
TGTGCCAGCAGTTCGACACCCGGGACAGGGGGCAACGAGCAGTACTTC CASSSTPGTGGNEQYF TRBJ2-7 TRBD1 TRBV6-5 few
TGTGCCAGCAGCCAAGGAGGTGAGAGGGATGCCTCCTACAATGAGCAGTTCTTC CASSQGGERDASYNEQFF TRBJ2-1 NA TRBV3-1 many
TGTGCCAGCAGCGCGGTGTTAGCGGGAGTAGGAGAGACCCAGTACTTC CASSAVLAGVGETQYF TRBJ2-5 TRBD2 TRBV7-8 few